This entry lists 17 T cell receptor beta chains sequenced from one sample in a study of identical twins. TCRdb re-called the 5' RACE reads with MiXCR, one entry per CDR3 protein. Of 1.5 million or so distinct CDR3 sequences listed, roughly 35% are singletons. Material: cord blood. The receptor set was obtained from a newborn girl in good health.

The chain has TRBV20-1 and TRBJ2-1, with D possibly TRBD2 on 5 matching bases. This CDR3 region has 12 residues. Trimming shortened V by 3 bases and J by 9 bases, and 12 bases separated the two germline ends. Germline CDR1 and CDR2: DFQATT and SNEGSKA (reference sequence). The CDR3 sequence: CSASLLVAEQFF. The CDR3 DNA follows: TGCAGTGCTAGTTTACTAGTCGCTGAGCAGTTCTTC.

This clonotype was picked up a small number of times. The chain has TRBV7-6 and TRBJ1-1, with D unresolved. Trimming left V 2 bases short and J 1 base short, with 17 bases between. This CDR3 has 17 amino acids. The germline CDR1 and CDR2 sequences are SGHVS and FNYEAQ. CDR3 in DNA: TGTGCCAGCAGCTTACGGTATTCTAGGCGGGCGAACACTGAAGCTTTCTTT. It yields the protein CASSLRYSRRANTEAFF.

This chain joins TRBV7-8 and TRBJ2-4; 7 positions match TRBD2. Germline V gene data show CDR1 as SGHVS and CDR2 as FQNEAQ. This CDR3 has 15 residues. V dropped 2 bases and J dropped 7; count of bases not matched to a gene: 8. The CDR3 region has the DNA TGTGCCAGCAGCTTAAGCTGGGGGGGAGGGAACATTCAGTACTTC. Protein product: CASSLSWGGGNIQYF.

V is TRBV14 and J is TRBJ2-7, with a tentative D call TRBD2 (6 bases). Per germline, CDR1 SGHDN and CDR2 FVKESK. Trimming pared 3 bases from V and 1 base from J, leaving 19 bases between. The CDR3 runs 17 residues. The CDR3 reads CASSQVGTRQRSYEQYF. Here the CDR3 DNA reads TGTGCCAGCAGCCAGGTTGGGACTCGACAGCGGTCCTACGAGCAGTACTTC.

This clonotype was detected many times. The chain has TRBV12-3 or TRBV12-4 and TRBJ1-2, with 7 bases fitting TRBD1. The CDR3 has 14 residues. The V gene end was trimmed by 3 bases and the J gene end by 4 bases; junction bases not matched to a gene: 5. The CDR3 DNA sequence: TGTGCCAGCAGTTTGGGCAGGGGGACCTATGGCTACACCTTC. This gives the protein CASSLGRGTYGYTF.

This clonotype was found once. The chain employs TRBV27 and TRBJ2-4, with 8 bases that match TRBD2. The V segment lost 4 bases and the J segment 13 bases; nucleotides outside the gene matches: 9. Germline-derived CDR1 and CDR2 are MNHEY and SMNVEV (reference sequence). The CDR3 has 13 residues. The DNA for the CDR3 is TGTGCCAGCAGTTGGGCGTTGACGGGAGGGCAGTACTTC. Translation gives CASSWALTGGQYF.

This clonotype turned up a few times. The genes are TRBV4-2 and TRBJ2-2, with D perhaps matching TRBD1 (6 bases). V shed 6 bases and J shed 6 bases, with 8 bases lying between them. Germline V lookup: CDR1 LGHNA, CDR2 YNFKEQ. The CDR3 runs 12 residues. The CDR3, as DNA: TGTGCCAGCAGGTACAGGGCCGGGGAGCTGTTTTTT. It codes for CASRYRAGELFF.

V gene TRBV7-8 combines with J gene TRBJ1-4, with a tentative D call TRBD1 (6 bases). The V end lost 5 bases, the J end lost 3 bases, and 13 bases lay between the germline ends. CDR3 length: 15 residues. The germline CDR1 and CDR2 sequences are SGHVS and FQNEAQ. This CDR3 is CASSPHRASNEKLFF. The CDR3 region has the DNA TGTGCCAGCAGCCCCCACAGGGCCTCTAATGAAAAACTGTTTTTT.

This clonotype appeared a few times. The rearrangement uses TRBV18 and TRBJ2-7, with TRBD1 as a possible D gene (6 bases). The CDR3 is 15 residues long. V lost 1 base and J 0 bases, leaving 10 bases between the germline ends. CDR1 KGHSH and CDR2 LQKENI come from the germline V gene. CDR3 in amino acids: CASSPLGQLSYEQYF. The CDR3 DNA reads TGTGCCAGCTCACCACTTGGACAGCTCTCCTACGAGCAGTACTTC.

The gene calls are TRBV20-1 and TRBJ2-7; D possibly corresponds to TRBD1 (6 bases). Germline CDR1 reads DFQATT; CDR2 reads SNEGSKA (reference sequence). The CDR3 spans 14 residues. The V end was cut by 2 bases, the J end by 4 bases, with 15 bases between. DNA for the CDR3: TGCAGTGCTAGACCATCAGGGGTCTCGTACGAGCAGTACTTC. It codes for CSARPSGVSYEQYF.

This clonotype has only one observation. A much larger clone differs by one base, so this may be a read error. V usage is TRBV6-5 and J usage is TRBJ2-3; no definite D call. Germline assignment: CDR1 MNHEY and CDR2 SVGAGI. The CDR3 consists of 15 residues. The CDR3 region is CASSSELPSTDAQYF. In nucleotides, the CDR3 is TGTGCCAGCAGTTCAGAGCTCCCCAGCACAGATGCGCAGTATTTT.

The CDR3: CASSYSNDNEQYF. CDR3 DNA: TGTGCCAGCAGTTACTCGAACGACAATGAGCAGTACTTC. The chain links TRBV6-5 to TRBJ2-5, with D unclear. The CDR3 covers 13 residues. V was pared by 0 bases and J by 11 bases, with 13 bases between. Germline V gene data show CDR1 as MNHEY and CDR2 as SVGAGI.

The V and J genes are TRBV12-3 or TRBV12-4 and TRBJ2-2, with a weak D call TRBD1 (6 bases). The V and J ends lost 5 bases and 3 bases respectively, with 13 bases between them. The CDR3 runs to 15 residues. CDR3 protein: CASSQGNPYTGELFF. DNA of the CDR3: TGTGCCAGCAGTCAGGGGAACCCCTACACCGGGGAGCTGTTTTTT.

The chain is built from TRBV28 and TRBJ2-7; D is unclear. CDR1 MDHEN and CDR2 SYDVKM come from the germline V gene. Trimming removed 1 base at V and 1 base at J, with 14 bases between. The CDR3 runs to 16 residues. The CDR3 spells CASSLSTFAFSYEQYF. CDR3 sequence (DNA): TGTGCCAGCAGTTTATCCACCTTCGCCTTTTCCTACGAGCAGTACTTC. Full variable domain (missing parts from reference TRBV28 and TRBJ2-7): DVKVTQSSRYLVKRTGEKVFLECVQDMDHENMFWYRQDPGLGLRLIYFSYDVKMKEKGDIPEGYSVSREKKERFSLILESASTNQTSMYLCASSLSTFAFSYEQYFGPGTRLTVT.

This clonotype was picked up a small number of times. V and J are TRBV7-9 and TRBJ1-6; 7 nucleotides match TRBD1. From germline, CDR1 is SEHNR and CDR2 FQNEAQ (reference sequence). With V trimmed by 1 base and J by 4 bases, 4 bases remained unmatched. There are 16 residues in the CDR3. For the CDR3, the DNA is TGTGCCAGCAGCTTAGAGGGGGCGCCGTATAATTCACCCCTCCACTTT. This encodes CASSLEGAPYNSPLHF.

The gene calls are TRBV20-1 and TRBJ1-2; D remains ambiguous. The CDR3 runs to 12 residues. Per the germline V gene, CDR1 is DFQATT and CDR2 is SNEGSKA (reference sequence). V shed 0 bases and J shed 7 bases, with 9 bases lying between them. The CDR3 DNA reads TGCAGTGCTAGAGAATTCAGCGGTGGCTACACCTTC. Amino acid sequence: CSAREFSGGYTF.

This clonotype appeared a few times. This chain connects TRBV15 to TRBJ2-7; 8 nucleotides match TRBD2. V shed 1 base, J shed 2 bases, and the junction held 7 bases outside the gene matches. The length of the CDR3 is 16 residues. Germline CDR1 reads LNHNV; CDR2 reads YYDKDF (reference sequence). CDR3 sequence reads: CATSRAGKRGTYEQYF. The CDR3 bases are TGTGCCACCAGCAGAGCTGGGAAGCGGGGGACCTACGAGCAGTACTTC. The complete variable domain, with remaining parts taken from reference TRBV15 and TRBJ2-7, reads DAMVIQNPRYQVTQFGKPVTLSCSQTLNHNVMYWYQQKSSQAPKLLFHYYDKDFNNEADTPDNFQSRRPNTSFCFLDIRSPGLGDTAMYLCATSRAGKRGTYEQYFGPGTRLTVT.